This T cell receptor (beta chain) comes out of a study of blood T cell repertoires in COVID-19 (dated by TCRdb to 2020 to 2021). For context, the study as a whole: Samples covering the acute and convalescent phases of COVID-19 were provided by collaborators in the United States, Italy and Spain. Where available, HLA class I and class II types were obtained from metadata supplied by the sample provider rather than from assay-based typing. Subjects who had been exposed to COVID-19, were actively infected with it, or had recovered from it provided the deeply sampled blood TCRbeta repertoires that made up the dataset. Samples were obtained from the ongoing ImmuneRACE study (first 160 participants) and from some 1,200 subjects provided by 6 global collaborators. The prospective study material was composed of cDNA or gDNA derived from T cells, B-cell-depleted T cells, or PBMCs. The repertoires were released in a freely available public database intended as a resource for research on the immune response to SARS-CoV-2. Nearly every sample came with metadata listing a de-identified subject ID, COVID-19 status, age in years and sex. Results and caveats for the whole study, not just this receptor: The quantity of clinical and demographic metadata differed by source and by participant and was supplied without curation.

The immunoSEQ Assay, a bias-controlled multiplex PCR, was used to amplify TCRbeta CDR3 regions from genomic DNA. For the original study's pipeline: Nucleated cell counts per sample were estimated from amplification of reference gene primers within the assay. Sequence reads were collapsed and filtered to measure the absolute abundance of every unique TCRbeta CDR3 rearrangement. For each sample, productive Simpson clonality was calculated as the square root of Simpson's diversity index over productive rearrangements. TCRdb carries this immuneACCESS record with in-frame sequences only. Its versions omit some clonotypes, under half of them owing to an unresolved V gene in the studies checked, with the rest unexplained. V and J calls and clone size are those listed in that table; D and trimming were worked out from the DNA. A total of 300,000 or so clones appear in this sample, about 90% of them only once. Under 6.5% of the sample is in the top ten clones.

The V end loses 2 bases and the J end loses 0 bases, and a stretch of 12 bases separates them. The germline V gene yields SGHTA for CDR1 and FQGTGA for CDR2. From cysteine to phenylalanine, the CDR3 is 16 amino acids long. Only CDR3 DNA is held: 48 bases, read in frame from base 1. A second Seattle source provided samples from volunteer blood donors who had recovered from COVID-19. Whole blood was collected in K2EDTA tubes by collaborating institutions according to the institutions' own protocols. For TCRbeta analysis, collaborators shipped samples in one of three forms: frozen whole blood, isolated PBMCs, or DNA extracted from either of those sample types. Comments on this clone: It lacks a known antigen. No quality values exist for individual bases; no much larger clone is one base distant.

What was sequenced was peripheral blood. The sequence is built from TRBV7-3 and TRBJ2-3, with no confident D gene call. This receptor was taken from a young man who had recovered from COVID-19. For the CDR3, the sequence is CASSLRGGSSTDTQYF. The base sequence is TGTGCCAGCAGCTTACGAGGTGGATCTAGCACAGATACGCAGTATTTT.